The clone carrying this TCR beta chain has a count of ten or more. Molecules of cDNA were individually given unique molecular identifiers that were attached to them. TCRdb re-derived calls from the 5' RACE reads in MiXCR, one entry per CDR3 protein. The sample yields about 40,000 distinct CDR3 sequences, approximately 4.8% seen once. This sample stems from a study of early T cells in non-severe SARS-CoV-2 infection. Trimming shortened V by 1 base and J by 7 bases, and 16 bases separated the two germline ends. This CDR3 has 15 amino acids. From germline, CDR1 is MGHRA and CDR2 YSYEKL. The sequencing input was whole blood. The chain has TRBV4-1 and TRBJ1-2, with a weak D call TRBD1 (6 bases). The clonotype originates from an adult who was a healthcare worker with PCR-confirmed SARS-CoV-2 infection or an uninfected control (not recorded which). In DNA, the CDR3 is TGCGCCAGCAGCCAAGTGGGGACAAACTCCGGTGGCTACACCTTC. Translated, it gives CASSQVGTNSGGYTF.